This T cell receptor (beta chain) was captured in a study of T cell repertoires in cytomegalovirus infection. There are 15 residues in the CDR3. Germline V gene lookup returns CDR1 MGHRA and CDR2 YSYEKL. As to this clonotype: Its antigen remains unknown. The junction shows a germline mismatch at one end, possibly a read error.

MiXCR, applied by TCRdb to the reads, yields one record per CDR3 protein. The sample consists of 900,000 to 950,000 distinct CDR3 sequences, 31% of them appearing once. Sequencing used cultured CD8+ T cells from PBMCs, obtained from culture after CMV antigen stimulation. The origin of this receptor is a human donor in good health (CMV status not recorded). Some clones in this sample may be carry-over from other donors' samples. V gene TRBV4-1 combines with J gene TRBJ1-6, with D possibly being TRBD1 (6 bases). CDR3 loop: CASSLGSTGNSPLHF. The CDR3 DNA reads as TGTGCCAGCAGCCTCGGTTCCACAGGGAATTCACCCCTCCACTTT.